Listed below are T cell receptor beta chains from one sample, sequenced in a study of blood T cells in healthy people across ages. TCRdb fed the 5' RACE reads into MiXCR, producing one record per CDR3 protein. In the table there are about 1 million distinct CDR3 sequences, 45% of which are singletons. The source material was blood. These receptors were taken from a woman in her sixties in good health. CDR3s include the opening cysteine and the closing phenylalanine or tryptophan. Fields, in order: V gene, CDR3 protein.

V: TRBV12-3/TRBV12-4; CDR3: CASSLRGLDGYTF
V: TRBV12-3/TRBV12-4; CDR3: CASSWGGSVTYEQYF
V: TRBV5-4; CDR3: CASSLAAGNGYTF
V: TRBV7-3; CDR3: CASSPARSSYNKQFF
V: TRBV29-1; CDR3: CSVEGGTSGADTQYF
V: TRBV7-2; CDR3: CASSRGGAQGEQYF
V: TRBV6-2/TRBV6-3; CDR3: CASSYSPGALFTGELFF
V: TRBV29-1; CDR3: CSVDSGLQETQYF
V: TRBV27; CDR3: CASSSQLGGGEQFF
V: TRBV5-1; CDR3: CAGTTSGRALRNEQFF
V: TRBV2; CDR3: CASSENADGYTF
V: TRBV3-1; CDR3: CASSQDLREAETQYF
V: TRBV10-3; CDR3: CAITATGDNYGYTF
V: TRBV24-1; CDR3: CATSDPDRGRNNEQFF
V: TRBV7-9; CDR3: CASSSRQFNEQYF
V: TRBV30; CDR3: CAWSFWTGAYEQYF
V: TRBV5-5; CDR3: CASSLYSGGAYNEQFF
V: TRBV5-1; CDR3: CASSLGTHAGGRETQYF
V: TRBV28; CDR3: CASSLSRGSNEQFF
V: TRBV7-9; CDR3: CASSPPNTEETQYF